This T cell receptor (beta chain) was documented in a study of identical twins. The CDR3 spans 16 residues. The trim removed 2 bases at V and 0 bases at J, leaving 5 bases unmatched. Looked up from germline, CDR1 is LGHNA and CDR2 is YSLEER. TCRdb passed the 5' RACE reads through MiXCR, listing each CDR3 protein once. The sample has 650,000 to 800,000 distinct CDR3 sequences; 8.6% are singletons. Healthy Caucasian donors formed the entire cohort. Overall study results and limits: Twins shared out-of-frame alpha sequences with excess low generation probability. Within cord blood, abundant beta clonotypes carried fewer insertions, but memory repertoires showed no such trend. Donors were not followed over many years; analysis was cross-sectional.

About this clonotype: Its antigen is currently unknown.

The same data also contributed to another study, on yellow fever vaccine responses in identical twins.

Sample: PBMCs. The clonotype was recovered from a woman younger than 35 in good health. This sequence joins TRBV4-3 and TRBJ2-3, with TRBD2 identical over 7 bases. The CDR3 is CASSQLTSSSTDTQYF. The CDR3, as DNA: TGCGCCAGCAGCCAACTGACTAGCAGCAGCACAGATACGCAGTATTTT.